This T cell receptor (beta chain) was recovered during a study of shared clonotypes between healthy human individuals. This clone was detected only a few times. Other DNA sequences in the sample encode the same CDR3. Data came from immunoSEQ multiplex PCR; TCRdb stores just in-frame clones and leaves some out. The data contain roughly 380,000 clones, about 97% of them singletons. CDR1 and CDR2 from the germline V gene are SGHRS and YFSETQ. Trimming removed 0 bases from V and 3 bases from J, with 3 bases in between. The CDR3 is 12 residues long. Material: memory CD8+ T cells sorted from blood. This sample's subset: CD45RO+ cells pooled with CCR7-negative TemRA cells. The source of this sequence is a man aged 30 to 39 in good health. The rearrangement links TRBV5-1 to TRBJ2-5; D unclear. Written as DNA, the CDR3 is TGCGCCAGCAGCTTGGGAGAAGAGACCCAGTACTTC. This gives the protein CASSLGEETQYF.